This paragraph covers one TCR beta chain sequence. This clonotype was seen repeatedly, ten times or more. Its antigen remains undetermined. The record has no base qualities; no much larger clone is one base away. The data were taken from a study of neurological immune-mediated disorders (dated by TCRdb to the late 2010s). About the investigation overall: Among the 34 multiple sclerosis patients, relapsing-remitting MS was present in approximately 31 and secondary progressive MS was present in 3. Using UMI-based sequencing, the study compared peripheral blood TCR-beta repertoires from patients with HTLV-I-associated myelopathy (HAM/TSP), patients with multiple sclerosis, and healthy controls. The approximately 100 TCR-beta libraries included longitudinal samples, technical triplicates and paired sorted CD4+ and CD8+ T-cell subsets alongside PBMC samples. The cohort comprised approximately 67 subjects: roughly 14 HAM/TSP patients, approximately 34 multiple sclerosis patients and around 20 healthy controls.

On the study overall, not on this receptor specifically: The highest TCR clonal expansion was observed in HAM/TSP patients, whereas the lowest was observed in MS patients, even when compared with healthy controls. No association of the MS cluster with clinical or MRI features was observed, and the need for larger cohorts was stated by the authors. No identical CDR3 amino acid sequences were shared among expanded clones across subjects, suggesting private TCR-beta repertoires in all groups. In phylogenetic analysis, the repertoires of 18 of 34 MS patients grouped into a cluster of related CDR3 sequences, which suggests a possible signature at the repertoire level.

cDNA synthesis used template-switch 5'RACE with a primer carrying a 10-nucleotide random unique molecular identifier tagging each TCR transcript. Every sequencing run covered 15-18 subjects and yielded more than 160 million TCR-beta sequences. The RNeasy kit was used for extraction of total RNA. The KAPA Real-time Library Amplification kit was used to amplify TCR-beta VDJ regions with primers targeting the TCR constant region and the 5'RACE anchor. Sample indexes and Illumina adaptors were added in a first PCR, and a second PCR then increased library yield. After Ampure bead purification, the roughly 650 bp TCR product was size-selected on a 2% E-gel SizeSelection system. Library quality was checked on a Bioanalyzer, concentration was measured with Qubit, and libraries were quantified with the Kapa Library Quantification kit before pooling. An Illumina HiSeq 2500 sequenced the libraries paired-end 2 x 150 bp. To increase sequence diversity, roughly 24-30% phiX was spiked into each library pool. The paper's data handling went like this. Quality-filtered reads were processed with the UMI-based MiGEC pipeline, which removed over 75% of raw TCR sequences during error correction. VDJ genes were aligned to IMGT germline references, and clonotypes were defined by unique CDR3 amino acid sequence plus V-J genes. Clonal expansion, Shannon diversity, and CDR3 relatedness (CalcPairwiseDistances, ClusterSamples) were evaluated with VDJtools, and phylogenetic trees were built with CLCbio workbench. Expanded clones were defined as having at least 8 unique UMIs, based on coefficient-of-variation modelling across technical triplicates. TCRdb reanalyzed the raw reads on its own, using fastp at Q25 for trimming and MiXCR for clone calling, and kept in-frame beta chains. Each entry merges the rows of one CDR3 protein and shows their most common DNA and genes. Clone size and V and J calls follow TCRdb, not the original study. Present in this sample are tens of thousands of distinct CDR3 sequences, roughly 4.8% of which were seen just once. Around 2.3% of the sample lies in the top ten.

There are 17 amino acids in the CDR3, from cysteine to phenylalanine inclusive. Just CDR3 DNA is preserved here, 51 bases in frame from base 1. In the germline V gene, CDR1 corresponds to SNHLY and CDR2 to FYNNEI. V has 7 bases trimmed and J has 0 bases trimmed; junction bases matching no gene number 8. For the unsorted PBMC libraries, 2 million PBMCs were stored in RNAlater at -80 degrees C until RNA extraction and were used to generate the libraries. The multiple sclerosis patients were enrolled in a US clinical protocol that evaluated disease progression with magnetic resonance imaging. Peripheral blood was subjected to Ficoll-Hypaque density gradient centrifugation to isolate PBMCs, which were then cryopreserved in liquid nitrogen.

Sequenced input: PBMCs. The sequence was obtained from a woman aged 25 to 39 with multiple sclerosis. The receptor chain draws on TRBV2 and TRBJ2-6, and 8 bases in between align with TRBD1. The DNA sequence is TGTGCCAGCAAAGACAGGACAGGGCCCTCTGGGGCCAACGTCCTGACTTTC. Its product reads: CASKDRTGPSGANVLTF.